Presented here are 20 T cell receptor beta chains from one specimen sequenced in a study of post-analysis software for immune sequencing data. General study points: Higher frequency in patients than in controls was seen for about five TRBV segments, with TRBV5-6, TRBV5-1 and TRBV20-1 among them.

Antigens for these TCRs are unknown. TCR beta cDNA libraries included unique molecular identifiers. TCRdb re-analysed the PCR reads in MiXCR, keeping a single row per CDR3 protein. The table has more than 500,000 distinct CDR3 sequences, about a third seen once. The specimen sequenced was blood. The receptors come from a girl aged 2 to 17 with multiple sclerosis.

This clonotype came up once. J is TRBJ2-7 and V is TRBV6-6; D not resolved. V lost 6 bases and J lost 3, with 12 bases in between. Germline V gives CDR1 MNHNY, CDR2 SVGAGI (reference sequence). The length of the CDR3 is 13 residues. Here the CDR3 DNA reads TGTGCCAGCAGGTCCGATAACGACTACGAGCAGTACTTC. Protein sequence: CASRSDNDYEQYF.

The rearrangement links TRBV5-1 to TRBJ2-1; 10 bases align to TRBD2. The CDR3 covers 15 residues. Germline V CDR1 and CDR2: SGHRS, YFSETQ. J gave up 8 bases and V 0 bases, and 5 bases lay outside the gene matches. The CDR3 protein is CASSLASGGDYEQFF. Written as DNA, the CDR3 is TGCGCCAGCAGCTTGGCCAGCGGGGGGGACTATGAGCAGTTCTTC.

The chain carries TRBV6-5 and TRBJ1-1; TRBD1 agrees at 7 bases. The CDR3 sequence is 13 residues long. V lost 7 bases to trimming and J lost 3 bases; unmatched junction nucleotides: 5. The germline CDR1 and CDR2 sequences are MNHEY and SVGAGI. In DNA form, the CDR3 reads TGTGCCAGCACTCGGGACAGTGACACTGAAGCTTTCTTT. This translates into CASTRDSDTEAFF.

The chain carries TRBV5-1 and TRBJ1-5, with D uncertain. Germline CDR1 is SGHRS and CDR2 is YFSETQ. Trimming took 3 bases from V and 9 from J, leaving 13 bases between them. This CDR3 is built from 13 residues. The chain's CDR3 is CASSSRGLGPQHF. The CDR3 coding sequence is TGCGCCAGCAGCTCAAGAGGGCTCGGGCCCCAGCATTTT.

CDR3 DNA: TGTGCCAGCAGCGACCACCTCCAAGCTTACCTCGACAGGAGTAGCACAGATACGCAGTATTTT. This codes for CASSDHLQAYLDRSSTDTQYF. The chain couples TRBV14 to TRBJ2-3, with D possibly TRBD1 on 6 matching bases. Germline loops: CDR1 SGHDN, CDR2 FVKESK. CDR3 length: 21 residues. Trimming removed 5 bases at V and 0 bases at J, with 30 bases between.

This clonotype has just a few counts. V gene TRBV11-2 combines with J gene TRBJ2-7, with a tentative D call TRBD1 (5 bases). Germline V gives CDR1 SGHAT, CDR2 FQNNGV. With 1 base removed from V and 7 bases from J, the gap between germline ends came to 11 bases. The CDR3 length is 13 residues. The CDR3 reads CASSLGMQGEQYF. The CDR3, as DNA: TGTGCCAGCAGCTTAGGAATGCAGGGAGAGCAGTACTTC. Together with reference TRBV11-2 and TRBJ2-7, the CDR3 gives the full variable domain: EAGVAQSPRYKIIEKRQSVAFWCNPISGHATLYWYQQILGQGPKLLIQFQNNGVVDDSQLPKDRFSAERLKGVDSTLKIQPAKLEDSAVYLCASSLGMQGEQYFGPGTRLTVT.

The J gene is TRBJ2-6, the V gene TRBV10-3, with D hard to call. Germline CDR1 ENHRY, CDR2 SYGVKD. V lost 9 bases and J 0 bases, leaving 9 bases between the germline ends. The CDR3 has 14 residues. CDR3 in amino acids: CAIGRNSGANVLTF. The CDR3 DNA sequence: TGTGCCATTGGGCGGAACTCTGGGGCCAACGTCCTGACTTTC.

The chain recombines TRBV7-2 with TRBJ2-1; no firm D call. The CDR3 runs 14 residues. Germline-derived CDR1 and CDR2 are SGHTA and FQGNSA. V gave up 2 bases and J gave up 2 bases, with 7 bases separating them. The CDR3: CASSLLATYNEQFF. DNA of the CDR3: TGTGCCAGCAGCTTACTGGCAACCTACAATGAGCAGTTCTTC.

This chain joins TRBV6-5 and TRBJ1-2; 9 nucleotides match TRBD1. CDR3 length equals 13 residues. Germline V gene sequence: CDR1 MNHEY, CDR2 SVGAGI. The J segment lost 8 bases and the V segment lost 7 bases, leaving 8 bases of the junction unmatched. The CDR3 protein is CASTLDRGRGYTF. CDR3 in DNA: TGTGCCAGCACCCTCGACAGGGGGAGAGGCTACACCTTC.

The J gene is TRBJ1-2, the V gene TRBV7-9; no firm D call. The CDR3 is made up of 14 amino acids. V lost 0 bases to trimming and J lost 4 bases, with 9 bases between them. The V gene's germline CDR1 is SEHNR and CDR2 FQNEAQ (reference sequence). The CDR3 nucleotides are TGTGCCAGCAGCTTAGCCGACCGGGCCTATGGCTACACCTTC. Translation gives CASSLADRAYGYTF. Drawing the rest from reference TRBV7-9 and TRBJ1-2, the complete variable domain is DTGVSQNPRHKITKRGQNVTFRCDPISEHNRLYWYRQTLGQGPEFLTYFQNEAQLEKSRLLSDRFSAERPKGSFSTLEIQRTEQGDSAMYLCASSLADRAYGYTFGSGTRLTVV.

A few counts support this clonotype. The chain carries TRBV12-3 or TRBV12-4 and TRBJ2-1, with D possibly being TRBD1 (5 bases). Trimming took 2 bases from V and 3 from J, leaving 14 bases between them. The CDR3 consists of 16 residues. For the CDR3, the DNA is TGTGCCAGCAGTTTAAGGGAAGGGGCATACTACAATGAGCAGTTCTTC. This gives the protein CASSLREGAYYNEQFF.

This clonotype occurred a few times. The chain combines TRBV4-1 with TRBJ1-6, with D tentatively TRBD1 (5 bases). CDR1 is MGHRA and CDR2 is YSYEKL in the germline V gene. Trimming removed 8 bases from V and 4 bases from J, with 15 bases in between. There are 15 residues in the CDR3. The CDR3 region is CASAQLGGYNSPLHF. CDR3 nucleotide sequence: TGCGCCAGCGCCCAGTTGGGGGGATATAATTCACCCCTCCACTTT.

This clonotype was seen a few times. This chain joins TRBV9 and TRBJ2-1; D uncertain. The V end lost 0 bases, the J end lost 0 bases, and 7 bases lay between the germline ends. This CDR3 is built from 15 residues. Germline lookup yields CDR1 SGDLS and CDR2 YYNGEE. CDR3 sequence (DNA): TGTGCCAGCAGCGTAGTGGTGAGCTCCTACAATGAGCAGTTCTTC. The encoded protein is CASSVVVSSYNEQFF.

This clonotype was seen only a few times. The V call is TRBV29-1, the J call TRBJ2-5; no clear D. The CDR3 sequence is 13 residues long. The V end was cut by 1 base, the J end by 1 base, with 7 bases between. The V gene's germline CDR1 is SQVTM and CDR2 ANQGSEA. The CDR3 is CSVEAPVQETQYF. In DNA form, the CDR3 reads TGCAGCGTTGAAGCGCCAGTCCAAGAGACCCAGTACTTC.

This chain uses TRBV25-1 with TRBJ2-5; 10 bases fit TRBD2. The germline V gene has CDR1 MGHDK and CDR2 SYGVNS. Germline trimming cut 4 bases from V and 1 base from J; bases unmatched to any gene: 3. The CDR3 loop spans 15 amino acids. The CDR3 DNA sequence: TGTGCCAGCAGTGGAATAGCGGGGGGCCAAGAGACCCAGTACTTC. This codes for CASSGIAGGQETQYF.

V is TRBV20-1 and J is TRBJ2-3; 7 bases map to TRBD2. V dropped 6 bases and J dropped 6; count of bases not matched to a gene: 6. The germline V gene has CDR1 DFQATT and CDR2 SNEGSKA (reference sequence). This CDR3 has 12 residues. CDR3 bases: TGCAGTGCAAGGACTAGTATGGATACGCAGTATTTT. The encoded protein is CSARTSMDTQYF.

This clonotype was seen ten or more times. An end of the junction does not agree with germline; a read error may underlie this. The chain carries TRBV12-3 or TRBV12-4 and TRBJ2-7; D perhaps matches TRBD1 (6 bases). This CDR3 contains 13 residues. The CDR3 DNA sequence: TGTGCCAGCAGTATAGCAGGGGCCTACGAGCAGTACTTC. Its protein is CASSIAGAYEQYF.

This clonotype is a singleton in its sample. V gene TRBV7-2 combines with J gene TRBJ2-2, with 8 bases fitting TRBD2. The CDR3 has 15 amino acids. The junction had 5 bases not matched to a gene; V was cut back by 2 bases and J by 6 bases. Germline CDR1 reads SGHTA; CDR2 reads FQGNSA. CDR3 nucleotides: TGTGCCAGCAGCTTAAGGAACGGGGGGGCCGGGGAGCTGTTTTTT. This gives the protein CASSLRNGGAGELFF. Full variable domain (rest looked up from reference TRBV7-2 and TRBJ2-2): GAGVSQSPSNKVTEKGKDVELRCDPISGHTALYWYRQSLGQGLEFLIYFQGNSAPDKSGLPSDRFSAERTGGSVSTLTIQRTQQEDSAVYLCASSLRNGGAGELFFGEGSRLTVL.

This clonotype was observed a few times. The chain couples TRBV7-9 to TRBJ2-5; no reliable D call. Germline V gives CDR1 SEHNR, CDR2 FQNEAQ (reference sequence). V was cut by 4 bases and J by 0 bases, with 9 bases left in between. This CDR3 is 14 amino acids long. CDR3 DNA: TGTGCCAGCAGCTCAGTGGTGTACCAAGAGACCCAGTACTTC. Residues: CASSSVVYQETQYF.

For this clonotype: One end of the junction does not line up with germline, which may come from a read error. This chain uses TRBV20-1 with TRBJ2-4; 9 bases agree with TRBD2. Germline V gene data show CDR1 as DFQATT and CDR2 as SNEGSKA (reference sequence). The CDR3 runs to 18 residues. The CDR3 DNA sequence: TGCAGTGCTACCCCCTATAGCGGGGGATCCCTAGCCAACAACATTCAGTACTTC. Translating it yields CSATPYSGGSLANNIQYF.